The T cell receptor beta chain under discussion was sequenced for a study of beta chain features in type 1 diabetes. As concerns this clone: Other DNA sequences within the sample encode an identical CDR3.

Investigators reverse transcribed all isolated RNA, so they sequenced expressed TCRB transcripts. Some clones are missing from TCRdb's copy, which holds only in-frame ones; the method was immunoSEQ multiplex PCR. The sample has over 300,000 clones; under 8.5% are singletons. V gave up 2 bases and J gave up 8 bases, with 9 bases separating them. Germline loops: CDR1 DFQATT, CDR2 SNEGSKA (reference sequence). This CDR3 contains 11 residues. The source of this sequence is a woman aged 18 to 35 in good health. V and J are TRBV20-1 and TRBJ1-2; TRBD1 is a possible D gene (5 bases). The sample consisted of central memory CD4+ T cells from blood. DNA for the CDR3: TGCAGTGCTAGAAGGGGCGGGGGCTACACCTTC. Translated: CSARRGGGYTF.